This paragraph reports one T cell receptor beta chain. No cognate antigen has been identified for it. No qualities accompany the bases; no much larger clone lies one base away. The CDR3 starts with the cysteine, ends with the phenylalanine, and has 15 residues. Just the 45-base CDR3 DNA is kept, in frame starting at base 1. For CDR1 and CDR2, the germline V gene lists MNHEY and SVGAGI. At the junction V is shortened by 8 bases and J by 2 bases, with 18 bases in between. This sample was included in a study of T cell responses to AZD1222 COVID-19 vaccine (TCRdb year 2021). In terms of the full investigation: Because spike-specific TCR depth and breadth did not differ between the two schedules, AZD1222 recipients who got a second dose at roughly 4 weeks were pooled with those who got a second dose at roughly 12 weeks. Trial participants were enrolled by age into subgroups of 18-55, 56-69 and 70-plus years, and about 150, 27 and 61 TCR-sequenced participants, respectively, were included in these subgroups. TCR sequencing covered some 240 trial participants: 200 to 220 given two doses of AZD1222 and around 26 given two doses of MenACWY control vaccine. The paper as a whole reports these results and caveats: Spike-specific TCR breadth and depth rose significantly after two AZD1222 doses compared with day 0 and with MenACWY recipients. In the small 56-69-year group, the increase in depth fell short of significance, most likely because of low power. Reportedly, almost half of the unique spike-specific TCRs recognized epitopes lying outside the regions that are mutated in the B.1.351 and B.1.1.7 variants. Only five to seven AZD1222 recipients were SARS-CoV-2 seropositive at baseline, limiting conclusions about previously exposed vaccinees. Most participants were white British and females outnumbered males, and the authors suggested that clonal diversity may have been underestimated. The whole spike protein was spanned by vaccine-associated CD4 TCRs, and dominant responses were seen in regions 160-218 and 743-854. Because no samples from the day 14 peak response were available, repertoires could be characterized only after the peak T cell response.

The time point label of this sample denotes: baseline before first vaccination. Vaccinee samples were obtained from the UK trials COV001 and COV002, which included a single-blind randomized controlled phase 2/3 trial of AZD1222 (ChAdOx1 nCoV-19) in healthy adults. For TCRbeta chain sequencing, PBMC samples were collected from trial participants at day 0 and at day 28 after the second dose. The CDR3 regions of human TCRbeta chains were analyzed by immunosequencing. On the authors' methods: TCRs in the repertoires were compared against a reference library of SARS-CoV-2-specific TCRs that had been generated with the MIRA antigen-specificity platform. Breadth was defined as the fraction of unique TCRs that were SARS-CoV-2-associated, and depth was defined as the fraction of total T cells that were SARS-CoV-2-associated. Using the MIRA data, each spike-specific TCR was mapped to the spike region that the TCR reacts to and placed in a CD4 or CD8 class. Log10-transformed breadth and depth values were compared by one-way ANOVA with Sidak's multiple comparisons tests. TCRdb mirrors the immuneACCESS table, restricted to in-frame sequences. Some clones are absent from its copies; in checked studies, under half trace to an unresolved V gene, and the reason for the others is unknown. D and trimming come from the DNA, and the V and J calls and clone size come from that table. In all, the sample holds 150,000 to 200,000 clones, and approximately 95% of those were seen once. The ten most abundant clones make up around 3.8% of the sample.

This sample comprised peripheral blood, obtained on day 0 of AZD1222 vaccination. This receptor was identified in an adult in good health. The chain uses TRBV6-5 and TRBJ2-5; 6 matching bases give a weak D call of TRBD1. The nucleotides are TGTGCCAGCTCTTGGGTCGGGACACGTCAAGAGACCCAGTACTTC. This is translated as CASSWVGTRQETQYF.